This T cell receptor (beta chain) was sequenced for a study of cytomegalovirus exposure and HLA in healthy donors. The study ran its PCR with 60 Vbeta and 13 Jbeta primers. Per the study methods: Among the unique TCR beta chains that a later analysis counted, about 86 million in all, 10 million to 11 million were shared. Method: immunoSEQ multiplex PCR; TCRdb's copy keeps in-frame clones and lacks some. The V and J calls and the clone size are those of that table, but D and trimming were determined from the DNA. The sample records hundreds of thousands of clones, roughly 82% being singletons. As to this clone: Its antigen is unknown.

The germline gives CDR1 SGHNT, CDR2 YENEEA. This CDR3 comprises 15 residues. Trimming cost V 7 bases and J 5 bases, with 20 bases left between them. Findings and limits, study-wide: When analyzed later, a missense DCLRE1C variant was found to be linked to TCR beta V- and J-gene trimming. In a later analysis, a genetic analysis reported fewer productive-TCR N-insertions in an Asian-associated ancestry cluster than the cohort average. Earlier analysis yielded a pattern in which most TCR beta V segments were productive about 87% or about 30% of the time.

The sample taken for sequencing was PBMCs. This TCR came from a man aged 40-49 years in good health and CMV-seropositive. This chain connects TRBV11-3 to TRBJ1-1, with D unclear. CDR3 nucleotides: TGTGCCAGCACCCAGGCGGGATCCCTCAGTACTGAAGCTTTCTTT. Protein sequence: CASTQAGSLSTEAFF.